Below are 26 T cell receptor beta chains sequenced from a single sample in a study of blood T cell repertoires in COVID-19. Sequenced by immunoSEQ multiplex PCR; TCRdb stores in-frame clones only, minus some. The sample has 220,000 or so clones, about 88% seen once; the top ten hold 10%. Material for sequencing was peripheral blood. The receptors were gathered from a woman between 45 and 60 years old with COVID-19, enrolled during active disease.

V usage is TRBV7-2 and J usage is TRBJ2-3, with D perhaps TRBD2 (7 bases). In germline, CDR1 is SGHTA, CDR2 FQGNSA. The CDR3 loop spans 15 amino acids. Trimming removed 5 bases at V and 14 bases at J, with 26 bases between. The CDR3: CASSPSQRGGAGLYF. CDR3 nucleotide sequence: TGTGCCAGCAGCCCTAGTCAAAGGGGGGGAGCGGGGCTGTATTTT.

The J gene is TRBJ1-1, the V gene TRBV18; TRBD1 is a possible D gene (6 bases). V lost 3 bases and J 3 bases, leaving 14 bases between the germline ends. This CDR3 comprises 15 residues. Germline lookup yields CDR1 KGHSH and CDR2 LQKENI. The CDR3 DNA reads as TGTGCCAGCTCACCCAGGGGCGGGGGTGACACTGAAGCTTTCTTT. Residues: CASSPRGGGDTEAFF.

Here the CDR3 DNA reads TGCAGTGTCCAGGGCCCCGAAGAGGCTTTCTTT. Encoded protein: CSVQGPEEAFF. The chain combines TRBV20-1 with TRBJ1-1, with a tentative D call TRBD1 (5 bases). The V end was cut by 7 bases, the J end by 11 bases, with 17 bases between. Germline CDR1 is DFQATT and CDR2 is SNEGSKA (reference sequence). CDR3 length: 11 residues.

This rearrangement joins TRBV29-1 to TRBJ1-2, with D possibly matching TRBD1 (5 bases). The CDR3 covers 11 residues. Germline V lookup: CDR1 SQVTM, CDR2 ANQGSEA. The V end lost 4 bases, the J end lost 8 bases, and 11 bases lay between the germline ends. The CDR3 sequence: CSVVGAEGYTF. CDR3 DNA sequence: TGCAGCGTTGTAGGGGCGGAAGGCTACACCTTC.

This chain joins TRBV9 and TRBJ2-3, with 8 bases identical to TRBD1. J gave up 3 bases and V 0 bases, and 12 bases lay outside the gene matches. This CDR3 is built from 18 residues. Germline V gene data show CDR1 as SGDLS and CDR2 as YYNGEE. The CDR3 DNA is TGTGCCAGCAGCGTAGCTCCCGTTCGGACAGGGCGGACAGATACGCAGTATTTT. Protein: CASSVAPVRTGRTDTQYF.

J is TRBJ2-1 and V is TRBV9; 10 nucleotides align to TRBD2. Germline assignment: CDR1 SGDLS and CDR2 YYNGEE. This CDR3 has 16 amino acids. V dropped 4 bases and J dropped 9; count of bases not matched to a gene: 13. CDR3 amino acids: CASSSRGLAGEGEQFF. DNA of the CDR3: TGTGCCAGCAGCTCCAGGGGGCTAGCGGGGGAGGGTGAGCAGTTCTTC.

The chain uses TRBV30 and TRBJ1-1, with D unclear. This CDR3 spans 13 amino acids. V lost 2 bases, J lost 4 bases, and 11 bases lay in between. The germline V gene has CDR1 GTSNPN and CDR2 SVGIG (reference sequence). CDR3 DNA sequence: TGTGCCTGGAGTCGGACGGGGAGCACTGAAGCTTTCTTT. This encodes CAWSRTGSTEAFF.

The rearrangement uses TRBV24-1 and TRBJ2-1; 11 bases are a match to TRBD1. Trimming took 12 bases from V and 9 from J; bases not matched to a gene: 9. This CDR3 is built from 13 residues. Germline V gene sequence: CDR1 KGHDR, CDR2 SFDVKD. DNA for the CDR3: TGTGCCGCGGGACAGGGGGTCGGCGGTGAGCAGTTCTTC. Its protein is CAAGQGVGGEQFF.

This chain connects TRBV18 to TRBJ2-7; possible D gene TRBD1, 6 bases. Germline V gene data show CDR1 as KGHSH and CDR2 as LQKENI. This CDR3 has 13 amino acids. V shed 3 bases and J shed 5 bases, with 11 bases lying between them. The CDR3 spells CASSPDSANEQYF. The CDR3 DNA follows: TGTGCCAGCTCACCGGACAGTGCCAACGAGCAGTACTTC.

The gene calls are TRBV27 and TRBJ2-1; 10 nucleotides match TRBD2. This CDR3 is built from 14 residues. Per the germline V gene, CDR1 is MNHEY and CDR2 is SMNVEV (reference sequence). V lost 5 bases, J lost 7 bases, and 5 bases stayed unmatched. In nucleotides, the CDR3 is TGTGCCAGCAGTCCTCTAGCGGGGGTTAATGAGCAGTTCTTC. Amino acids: CASSPLAGVNEQFF.

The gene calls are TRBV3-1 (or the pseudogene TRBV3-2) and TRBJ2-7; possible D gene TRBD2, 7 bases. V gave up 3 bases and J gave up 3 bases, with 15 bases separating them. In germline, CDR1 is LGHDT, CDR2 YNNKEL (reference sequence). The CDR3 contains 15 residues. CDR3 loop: CASSQGGLGGYEQYF. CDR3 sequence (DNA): TGTGCCAGCAGCCAGGGGGGGCTAGGAGGCTACGAGCAGTACTTC.

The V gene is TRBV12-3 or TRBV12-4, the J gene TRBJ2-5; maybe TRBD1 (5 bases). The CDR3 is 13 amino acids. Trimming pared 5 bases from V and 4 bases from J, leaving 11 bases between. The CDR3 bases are TGTGCCAGCAGTCAGGGCCATGGAGAGACCCAGTACTTC. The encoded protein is CASSQGHGETQYF.

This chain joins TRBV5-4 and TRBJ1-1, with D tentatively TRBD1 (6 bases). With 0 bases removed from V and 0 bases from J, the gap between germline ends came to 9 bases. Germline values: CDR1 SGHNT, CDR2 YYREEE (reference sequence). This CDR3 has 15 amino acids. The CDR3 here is CASSLEAGVNTEAFF. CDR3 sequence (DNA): TGTGCCAGCAGCTTGGAGGCAGGGGTGAACACTGAAGCTTTCTTT.

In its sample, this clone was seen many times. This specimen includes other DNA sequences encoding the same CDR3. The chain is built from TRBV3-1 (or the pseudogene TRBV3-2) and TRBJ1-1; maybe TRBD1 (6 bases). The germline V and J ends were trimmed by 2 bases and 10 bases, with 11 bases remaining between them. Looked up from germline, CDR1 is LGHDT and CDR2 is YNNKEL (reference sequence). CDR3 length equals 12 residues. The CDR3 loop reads CASSQQGRRAFF. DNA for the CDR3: TGTGCCAGCAGCCAACAGGGGCGTCGAGCTTTCTTT.

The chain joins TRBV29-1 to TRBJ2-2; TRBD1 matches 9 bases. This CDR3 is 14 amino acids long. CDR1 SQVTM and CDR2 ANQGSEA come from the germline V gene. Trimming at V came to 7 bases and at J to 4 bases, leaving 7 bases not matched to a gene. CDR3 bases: TGCAGCGGGGAACAGGGGGCGGGCACCGGGGAGCTGTTTTTT. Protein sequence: CSGEQGAGTGELFF.

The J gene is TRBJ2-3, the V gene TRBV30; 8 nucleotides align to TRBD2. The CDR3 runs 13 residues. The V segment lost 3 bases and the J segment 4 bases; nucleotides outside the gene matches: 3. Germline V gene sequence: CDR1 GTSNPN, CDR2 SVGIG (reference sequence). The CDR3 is CAWSPAGADTQYF. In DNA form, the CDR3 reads TGTGCCTGGAGCCCAGCGGGGGCAGATACGCAGTATTTT.

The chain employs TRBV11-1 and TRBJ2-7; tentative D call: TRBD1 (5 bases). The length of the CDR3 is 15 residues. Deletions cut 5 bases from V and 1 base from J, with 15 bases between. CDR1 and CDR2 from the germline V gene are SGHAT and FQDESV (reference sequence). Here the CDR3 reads CASSMPRVGSYEQYF. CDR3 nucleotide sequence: TGTGCCAGCAGCATGCCCAGGGTCGGGTCCTACGAGCAGTACTTC.

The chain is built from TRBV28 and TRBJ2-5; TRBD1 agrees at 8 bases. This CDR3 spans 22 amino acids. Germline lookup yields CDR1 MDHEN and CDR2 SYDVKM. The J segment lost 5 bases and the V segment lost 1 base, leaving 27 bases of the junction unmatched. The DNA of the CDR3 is TGTGCCAGCAGTTTATCTCAAACCTTCCTGGACAGGGAAACTCACAAGAAGGAGACCCAGTACTTC. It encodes CASSLSQTFLDRETHKKETQYF.

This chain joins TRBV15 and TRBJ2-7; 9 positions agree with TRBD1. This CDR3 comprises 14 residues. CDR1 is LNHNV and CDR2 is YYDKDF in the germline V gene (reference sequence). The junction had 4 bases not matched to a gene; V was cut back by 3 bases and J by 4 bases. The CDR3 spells CATSRGQGTYEQYV. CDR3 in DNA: TGTGCCACCAGCAGGGGACAGGGAACTTACGAGCAGTACGTC.

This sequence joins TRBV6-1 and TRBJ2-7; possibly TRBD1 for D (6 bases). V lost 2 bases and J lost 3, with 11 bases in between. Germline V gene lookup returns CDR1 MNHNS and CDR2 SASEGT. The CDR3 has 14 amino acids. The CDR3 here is CASSEWPGVYEQYV. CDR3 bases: TGTGCCAGCAGTGAATGGCCAGGGGTCTACGAGCAGTACGTC.

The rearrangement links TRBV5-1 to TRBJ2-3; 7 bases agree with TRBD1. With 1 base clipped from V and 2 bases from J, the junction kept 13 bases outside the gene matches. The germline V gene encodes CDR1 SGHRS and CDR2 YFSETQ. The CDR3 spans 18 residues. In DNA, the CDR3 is TGCGCCAGCAGCTTGACAGGGGCCGCCCGGAGGAACACAGATACGCAGTATTTT. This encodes CASSLTGAARRNTDTQYF.

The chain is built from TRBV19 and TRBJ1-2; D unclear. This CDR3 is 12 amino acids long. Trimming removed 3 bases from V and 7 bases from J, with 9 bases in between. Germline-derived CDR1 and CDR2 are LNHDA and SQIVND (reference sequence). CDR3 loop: CASSILGSGYTF. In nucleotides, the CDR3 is TGTGCCAGTAGTATTTTGGGCAGTGGCTACACCTTC.

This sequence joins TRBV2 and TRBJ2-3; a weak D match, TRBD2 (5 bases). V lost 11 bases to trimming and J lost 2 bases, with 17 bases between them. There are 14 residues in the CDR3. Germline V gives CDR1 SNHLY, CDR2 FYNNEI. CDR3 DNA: TGTGCCGAGGGATTGATACCGATCACAGATACGCAGTATTTT. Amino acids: CAEGLIPITDTQYF.

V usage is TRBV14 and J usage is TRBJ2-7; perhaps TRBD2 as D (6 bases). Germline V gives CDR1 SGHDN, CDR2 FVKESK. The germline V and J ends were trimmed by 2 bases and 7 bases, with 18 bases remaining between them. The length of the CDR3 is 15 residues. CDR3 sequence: CASSQIGTRGREQYF. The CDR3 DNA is TGTGCCAGCAGCCAAATCGGGACTCGAGGGAGGGAGCAGTACTTC. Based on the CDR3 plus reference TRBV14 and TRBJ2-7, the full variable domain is EAGVTQFPSHSVIEKGQTVTLRCDPISGHDNLYWYRRVMGKEIKFLLHFVKESKQDESGMPNNRFLAERTGGTYSTLKVQPAELEDSGVYFCASSQIGTRGREQYFGPGTRLTVT.

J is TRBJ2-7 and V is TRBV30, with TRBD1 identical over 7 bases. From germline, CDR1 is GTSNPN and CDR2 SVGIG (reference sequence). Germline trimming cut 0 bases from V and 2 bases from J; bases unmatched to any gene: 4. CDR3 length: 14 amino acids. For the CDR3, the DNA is TGTGCCTGGAGTGTAGAAACAGGGGCCTACGAGCAGTACTTC. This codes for CAWSVETGAYEQYF.

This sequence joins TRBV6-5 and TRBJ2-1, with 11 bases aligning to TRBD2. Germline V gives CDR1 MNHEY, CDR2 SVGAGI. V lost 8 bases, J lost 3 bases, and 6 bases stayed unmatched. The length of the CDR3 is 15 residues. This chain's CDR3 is CASGRTSGGYNEQFF. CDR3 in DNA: TGTGCCAGCGGCAGAACTAGCGGGGGCTACAATGAGCAGTTCTTC.